This T cell receptor beta chain stems from a study of chemoradiotherapy in HPV16-positive cancers. About the research overall: Candidate HPV-specific T-cell clones and common TCR motifs came from functional assays in a couple of HPV16-positive patients. Findings of the study overall: HPV-responsive T-cell expansion during chemoradiotherapy was linked to improved recurrence-free survival in HPV16-positive patients. Candidate HPV-specific clones and E7-related TCR motifs grew in tumor during treatment.

Over chemoradiotherapy, repertoires were sampled more than once. The germline V and J ends were trimmed by 6 bases and 0 bases, with 12 bases remaining between them. The germline V gene encodes CDR1 LGHNT and CDR2 FRNRAP. CDR3 size: 14 residues. A few counts support this clone. Its cognate antigen is unknown. Sequencing used immunoSEQ multiplex PCR; TCRdb keeps in-frame clones, though not all of them. In the table there are approximately 58,000 clones, about nine tenths of which are singletons. V is TRBV12-5 and J is TRBJ2-7, with D possibly TRBD2 on 6 matching bases. The sample consisted of blood, taken from a patient who underwent chemoradiotherapy. This TCR came from a human donor with HPV-associated anogenital cancer. The DNA for the CDR3 is TGTGCTAGTGGCAGGGACGGGAGCTCCTACGAGCAGTACTTC. Its protein product is CASGRDGSSYEQYF.